One sample yielded the 11 T cell receptor beta chains listed below, sequenced in a study of blood T cell repertoires in COVID-19. The data were produced by immunoSEQ multiplex PCR, yet TCRdb's version contains in-frame clones alone and is incomplete. This table holds roughly 250,000 clones, over 75% found once. Sequenced: peripheral blood. Receptor source: a human donor in a cohort sampled during active COVID-19.

This clone came up once. V is TRBV29-1 and J is TRBJ2-7, with D possibly matching TRBD2 (6 bases). V lost 6 bases and J 9 bases, leaving 15 bases between the germline ends. The CDR3 spans 11 residues. Germline V CDR1 and CDR2: SQVTM, ANQGSEA. The CDR3 coding sequence is TGCAGCGTCAAACGGAGGGGTGGGCAGTACTTC. The encoded protein is CSVKRRGGQYF.

The rearrangement uses TRBV7-2 and TRBJ1-3, with D unclear. V gave up 1 base and J gave up 2 bases, with 6 bases separating them. The length of the CDR3 is 14 residues. Per germline, CDR1 SGHTA and CDR2 FQGNSA. The CDR3 sequence is CASSLGLPGNTIYF. CDR3 bases: TGTGCCAGCAGCTTAGGCCTACCTGGAAACACCATATATTTT.

V is TRBV10-3 and J is TRBJ2-3; 9 bases are a match to TRBD1. Looked up from germline, CDR1 is ENHRY and CDR2 is SYGVKD. The V gene end was trimmed by 6 bases and the J gene end by 0 bases; junction bases not matched to a gene: 4. The CDR3 contains 15 residues. CDR3 region: CAISLGQGSTDTQYF. CDR3 nucleotide sequence: TGTGCCATCAGCTTGGGACAGGGTAGCACAGATACGCAGTATTTT.

The chain links TRBV12-3 or TRBV12-4 to TRBJ2-7; weak D call: TRBD1 (6 bases). CDR3 length: 11 amino acids. V lost 3 bases, J lost 7 bases, and 7 bases lay in between. Written as DNA, the CDR3 is TGTGCCAGCAGTTTGGGGACAGAGCAGTACTTC. Translation gives CASSLGTEQYF.

DNA of the CDR3: TGTGCCAGCAGCTTCACGACACGAACAGATACGCAGTATTTT. As protein: CASSFTTRTDTQYF. V is TRBV7-9 and J is TRBJ2-3, with unresolved D. Germline CDR1 is SEHNR and CDR2 is FQNEAQ (reference sequence). The CDR3 totals 14 residues. The V gene lost 3 bases and the J gene lost 3 bases, with 10 bases spanning the gap.

The V call is TRBV6-6, the J call TRBJ2-3, with 11 nucleotides matching TRBD2. The CDR3 extends over 16 amino acids. Trimming took 6 bases from V and 4 from J; bases not matched to a gene: 9. Germline V lookup: CDR1 MNHNY, CDR2 SVGAGI (reference sequence). The CDR3 DNA follows: TGTGCCAGCAGCCCTAGCGGGGGGCCGGGGGCAGATACGCAGTATTTT. Its translation: CASSPSGGPGADTQYF.

The rearrangement joins TRBV29-1 to TRBJ1-5, with D possibly TRBD1 on 5 matching bases. The length of the CDR3 is 11 residues. V was pared by 7 bases and J by 5 bases, with 9 bases between. Germline assignment: CDR1 SQVTM and CDR2 ANQGSEA. CDR3 loop: CSAGGDQPQHF. In DNA, the CDR3 is TGCAGCGCGGGAGGGGATCAGCCCCAGCATTTT. Combining the CDR3 with reference TRBV29-1 and TRBJ1-5 gives the whole variable domain SAVISQKPSRDICQRGTSLTIQCQVDSQVTMMFWYRQQPGQSLTLIATANQGSEATYESGFVIDKFPISRPNLTFSTLTVSNMSPEDSSIYLCSAGGDQPQHFGDGTRLSIL.

This clone was counted once. CDR3 amino acids: CASSISFHGGVETQYF. Here the CDR3 DNA reads TGTGCCAGTAGTATATCCTTTCACGGGGGTGTCGAGACCCAGTACTTC. This sequence joins TRBV19 and TRBJ2-5, with TRBD2 as a possible D gene (6 bases). Germline CDR1 is LNHDA and CDR2 is SQIVND (reference sequence). The V gene lost 2 bases and the J gene lost 5 bases, with 18 bases spanning the gap. The CDR3 is made up of 16 amino acids.

This rearrangement joins TRBV5-8 to TRBJ1-5; weak D call: TRBD1 (5 bases). The CDR3 runs to 13 residues. Trimming removed 3 bases from V and 7 bases from J, with 11 bases in between. Germline CDR1 is SGHTS and CDR2 is YDEGEE. This CDR3 reads CASSSGGGQPQHF. In nucleotides, the CDR3 is TGTGCCAGCAGCTCCGGCGGGGGGCAGCCCCAGCATTTT.

This clone showed up just a few times. The sample carries other DNA sequences with the same CDR3. The chain links TRBV7-9 to TRBJ2-7, with 7 bases fitting TRBD1. CDR3 size: 14 residues. Germline V gene data show CDR1 as SEHNR and CDR2 as FQNEAQ (reference sequence). The V gene end was trimmed by 3 bases and the J gene end by 1 base; junction bases not matched to a gene: 3. As DNA, the CDR3 is TGTGCCAGCAGCTTGGGGACAGTATCCTACGAGCAGTACTTC. Translation: CASSLGTVSYEQYF.

In DNA, the CDR3 is TGTGCCAGCAGCCAAGGAGCGGGACCTCTGGGCGAGCAGTACTTC. Translating gives CASSQGAGPLGEQYF. The chain is built from TRBV16 and TRBJ2-7, with 7 bases identical to TRBD2. The V and J ends lost 2 bases and 6 bases, in that order; junction bases with no gene match: 10. The CDR3 extends over 15 amino acids. Germline CDR1 reads KGHSY; CDR2 reads FQNENV.